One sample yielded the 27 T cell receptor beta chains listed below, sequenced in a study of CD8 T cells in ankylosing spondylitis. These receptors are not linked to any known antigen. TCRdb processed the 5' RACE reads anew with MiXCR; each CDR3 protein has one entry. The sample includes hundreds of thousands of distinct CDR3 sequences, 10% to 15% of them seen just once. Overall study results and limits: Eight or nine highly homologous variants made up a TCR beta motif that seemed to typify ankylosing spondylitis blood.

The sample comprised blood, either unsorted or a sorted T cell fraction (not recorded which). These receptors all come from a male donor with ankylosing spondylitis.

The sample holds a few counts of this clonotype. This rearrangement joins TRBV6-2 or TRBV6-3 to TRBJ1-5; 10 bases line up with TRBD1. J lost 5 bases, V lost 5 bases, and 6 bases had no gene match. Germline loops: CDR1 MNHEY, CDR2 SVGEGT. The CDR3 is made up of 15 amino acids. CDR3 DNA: TGTGCCAGCAGTAGACGGGACAGGGGACATCAGCCCCAGCATTTT. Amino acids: CASSRRDRGHQPQHF.

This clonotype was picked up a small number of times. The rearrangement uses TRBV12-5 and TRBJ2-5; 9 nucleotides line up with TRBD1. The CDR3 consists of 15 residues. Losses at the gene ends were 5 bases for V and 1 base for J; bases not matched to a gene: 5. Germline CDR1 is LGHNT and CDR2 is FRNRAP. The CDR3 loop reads CASGPLGQGQETQYF. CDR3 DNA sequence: TGTGCTAGTGGTCCCCTGGGACAGGGCCAAGAGACCCAGTACTTC.

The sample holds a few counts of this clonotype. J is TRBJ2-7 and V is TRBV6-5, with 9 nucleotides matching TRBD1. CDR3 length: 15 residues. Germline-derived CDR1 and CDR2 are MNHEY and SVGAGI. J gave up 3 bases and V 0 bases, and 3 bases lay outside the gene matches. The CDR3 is CASSYSRTGDYEQYF. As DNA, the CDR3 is TGTGCCAGCAGTTACTCCAGGACAGGGGACTACGAGCAGTACTTC.

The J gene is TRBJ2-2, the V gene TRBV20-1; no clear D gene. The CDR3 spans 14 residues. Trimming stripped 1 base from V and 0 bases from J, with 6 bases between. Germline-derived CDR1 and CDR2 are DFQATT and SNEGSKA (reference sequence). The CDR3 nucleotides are TGCAGTGCTAGAGCGGAAACGAACACCGGGGAGCTGTTTTTT. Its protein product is CSARAETNTGELFF.

In DNA form, the CDR3 reads TGTGCCAGCAGCCCCAGGGGGGGGATTAATGAGCAGTTCTTC. This translates into CASSPRGGINEQFF. This sequence joins TRBV7-6 and TRBJ2-1; possibly TRBD1 or TRBD2 for D (7 bases each). Looked up from germline, CDR1 is SGHVS and CDR2 is FNYEAQ. V shed 5 bases and J shed 7 bases, with 15 bases lying between them. This CDR3 has 14 amino acids. Using reference TRBV7-6 and TRBJ2-1 for the parts outside the CDR3, the full variable domain is GAGVSQSPRYKVTKRGQDVALRCDPISGHVSLYWYRQALGQGPEFLTYFNYEAQQDKSGLPNDRFSAERPEGSISTLTIQRTEQRDSAMYRCASSPRGGINEQFFGPGTRLTVL.

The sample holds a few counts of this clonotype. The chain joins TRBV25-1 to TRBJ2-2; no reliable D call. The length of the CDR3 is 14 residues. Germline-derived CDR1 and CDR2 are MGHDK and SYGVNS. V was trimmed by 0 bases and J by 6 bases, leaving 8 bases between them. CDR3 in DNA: TGTGCCAGCAGTGAATATTGGGCCGCCGGGGAGCTGTTTTTT. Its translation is CASSEYWAAGELFF.

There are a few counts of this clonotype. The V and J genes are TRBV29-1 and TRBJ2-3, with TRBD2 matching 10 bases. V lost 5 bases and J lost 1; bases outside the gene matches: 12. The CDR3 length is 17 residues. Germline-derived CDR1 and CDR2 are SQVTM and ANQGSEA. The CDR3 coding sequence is TGCAGCGTTCAAGGAGAAGGAACTAGCGGGGGCACAGATACGCAGTATTTT. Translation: CSVQGEGTSGGTDTQYF.

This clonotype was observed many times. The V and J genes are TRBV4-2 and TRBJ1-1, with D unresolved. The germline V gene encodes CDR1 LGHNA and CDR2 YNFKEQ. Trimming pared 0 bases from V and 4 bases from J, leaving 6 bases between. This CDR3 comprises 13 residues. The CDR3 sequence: CASSQDGRTEAFF. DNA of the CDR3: TGTGCCAGCAGCCAAGATGGCCGCACTGAAGCTTTCTTT.

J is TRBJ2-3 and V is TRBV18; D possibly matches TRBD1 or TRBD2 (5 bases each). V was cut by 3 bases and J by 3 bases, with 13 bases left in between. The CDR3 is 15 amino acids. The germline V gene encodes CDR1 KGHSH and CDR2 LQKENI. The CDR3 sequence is CASSPRGEATDTQYF. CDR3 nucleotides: TGTGCCAGCTCACCCCGAGGGGAAGCGACAGATACGCAGTATTTT.

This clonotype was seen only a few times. The CDR3, as DNA: TGTGCCAGCAGCTCCCGGGGAGCGGTCTATGGCTACACCTTC. Translation gives CASSSRGAVYGYTF. This chain links TRBV11-2 with TRBJ1-2, with D hard to call. CDR1 is SGHAT, CDR2 FQNNGV, per germline. The V and J ends lost 4 bases and 4 bases respectively, with 13 bases between them. The CDR3 spans 14 residues.

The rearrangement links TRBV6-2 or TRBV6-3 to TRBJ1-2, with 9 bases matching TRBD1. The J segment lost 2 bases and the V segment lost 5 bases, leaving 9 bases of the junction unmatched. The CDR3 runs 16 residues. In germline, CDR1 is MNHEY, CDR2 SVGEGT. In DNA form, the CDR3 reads TGTGCCAGCAGTCCCCTTACTGGACAGGGGAACTATGGCTACACCTTC. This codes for CASSPLTGQGNYGYTF.

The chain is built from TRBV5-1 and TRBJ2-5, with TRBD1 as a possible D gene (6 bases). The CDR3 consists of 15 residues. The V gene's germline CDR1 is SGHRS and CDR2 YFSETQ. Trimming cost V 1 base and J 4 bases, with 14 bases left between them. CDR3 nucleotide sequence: TGCGCCAGCAGCTTGTCTCGGGAACAGGGAGAGACCCAGTACTTC. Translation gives CASSLSREQGETQYF. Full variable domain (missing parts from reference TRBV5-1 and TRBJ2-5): KAGVTQTPRYLIKTRGQQVTLSCSPISGHRSVSWYQQTPGQGLQFLFEYFSETQRNKGNFPGRFSGRQFSNSRSEMNVSTLELGDSALYLCASSLSREQGETQYFGPGTRLLVL.

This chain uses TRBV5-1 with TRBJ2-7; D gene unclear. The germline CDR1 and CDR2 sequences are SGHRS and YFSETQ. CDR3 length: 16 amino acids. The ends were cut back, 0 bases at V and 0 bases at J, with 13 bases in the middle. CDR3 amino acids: CASSLDPGSSSYEQYF. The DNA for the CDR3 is TGCGCCAGCAGCTTGGACCCCGGATCGAGCTCCTACGAGCAGTACTTC.

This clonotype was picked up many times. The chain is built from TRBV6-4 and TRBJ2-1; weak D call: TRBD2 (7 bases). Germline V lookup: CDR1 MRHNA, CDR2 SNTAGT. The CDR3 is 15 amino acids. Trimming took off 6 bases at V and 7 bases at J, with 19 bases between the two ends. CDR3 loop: CASSPIPGGLNEQFF. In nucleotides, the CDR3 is TGTGCCAGCAGCCCGATCCCGGGGGGCCTTAATGAGCAGTTCTTC.

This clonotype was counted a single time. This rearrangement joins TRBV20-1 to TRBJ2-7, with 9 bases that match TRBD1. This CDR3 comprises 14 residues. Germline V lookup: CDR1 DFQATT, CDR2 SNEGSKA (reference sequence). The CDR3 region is CGLRYRGQVHEQYF. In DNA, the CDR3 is TGCGGTTTACGATACAGGGGGCAAGTCCACGAGCAGTACTTC.

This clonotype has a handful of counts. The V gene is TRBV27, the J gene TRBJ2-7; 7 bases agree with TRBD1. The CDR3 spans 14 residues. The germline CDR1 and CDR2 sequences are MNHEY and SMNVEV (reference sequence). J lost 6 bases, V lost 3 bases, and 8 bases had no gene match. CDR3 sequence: CASSFGQEELEQYF. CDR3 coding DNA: TGTGCCAGCAGTTTTGGACAGGAGGAACTCGAGCAGTACTTC.

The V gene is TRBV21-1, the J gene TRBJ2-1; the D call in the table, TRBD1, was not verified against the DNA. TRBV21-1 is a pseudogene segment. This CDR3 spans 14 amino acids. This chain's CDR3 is CAISGDSSYNEQFF. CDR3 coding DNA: TGTGCCATTTCGGGGGACAGCTCCTACAATGAGCAGTTCTTC.

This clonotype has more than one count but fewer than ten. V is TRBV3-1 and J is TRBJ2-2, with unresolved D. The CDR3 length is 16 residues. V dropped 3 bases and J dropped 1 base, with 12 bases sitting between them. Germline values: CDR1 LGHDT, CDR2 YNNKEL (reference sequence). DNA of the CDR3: TGTGCCAGCAGCCACTACATTTCTTTGAACACCGGGGAGCTGTTTTTT. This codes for CASSHYISLNTGELFF.

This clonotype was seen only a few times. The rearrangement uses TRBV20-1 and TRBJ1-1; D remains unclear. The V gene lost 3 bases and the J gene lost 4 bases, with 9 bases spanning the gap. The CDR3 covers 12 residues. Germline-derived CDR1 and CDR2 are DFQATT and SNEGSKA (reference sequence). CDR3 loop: CSASHRRTEAFF. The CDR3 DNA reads TGCAGTGCTAGTCATCGGCGCACTGAAGCTTTCTTT.

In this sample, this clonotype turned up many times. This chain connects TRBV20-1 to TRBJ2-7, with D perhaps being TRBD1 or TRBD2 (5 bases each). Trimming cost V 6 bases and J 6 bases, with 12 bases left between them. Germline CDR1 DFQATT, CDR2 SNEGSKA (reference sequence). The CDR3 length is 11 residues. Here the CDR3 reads CSAPGRLEQYF. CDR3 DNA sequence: TGCAGTGCGCCGGGGCGCCTCGAGCAGTACTTC.

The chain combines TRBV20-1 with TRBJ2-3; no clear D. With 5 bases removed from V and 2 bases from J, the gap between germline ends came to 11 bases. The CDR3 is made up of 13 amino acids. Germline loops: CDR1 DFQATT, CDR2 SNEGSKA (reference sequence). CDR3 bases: TGCAGTGCTGTTGAGACCGTCACAGATACGCAGTATTTT. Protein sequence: CSAVETVTDTQYF.

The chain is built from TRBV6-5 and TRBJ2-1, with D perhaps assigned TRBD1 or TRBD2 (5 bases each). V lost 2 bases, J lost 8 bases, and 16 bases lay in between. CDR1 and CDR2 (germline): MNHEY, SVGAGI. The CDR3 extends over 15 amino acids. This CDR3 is CASSYAGTWGYEQFF. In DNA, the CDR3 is TGTGCCAGCAGTTACGCCGGGACCTGGGGCTATGAGCAGTTCTTC.

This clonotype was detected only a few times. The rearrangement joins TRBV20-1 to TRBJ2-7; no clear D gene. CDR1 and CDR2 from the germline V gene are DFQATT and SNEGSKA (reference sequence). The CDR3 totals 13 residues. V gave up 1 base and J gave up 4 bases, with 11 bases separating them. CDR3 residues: CSARVSEPYEQYF. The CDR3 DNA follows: TGCAGTGCTAGAGTTTCAGAACCGTACGAGCAGTACTTC.

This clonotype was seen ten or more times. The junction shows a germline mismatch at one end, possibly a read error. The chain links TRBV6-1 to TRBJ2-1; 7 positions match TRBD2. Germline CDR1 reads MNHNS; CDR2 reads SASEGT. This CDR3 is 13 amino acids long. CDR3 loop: CASSAELSGPTIF. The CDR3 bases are TGTGCCAGCAGTGCCGAACTTAGCGGGCCTACGATCTTC.

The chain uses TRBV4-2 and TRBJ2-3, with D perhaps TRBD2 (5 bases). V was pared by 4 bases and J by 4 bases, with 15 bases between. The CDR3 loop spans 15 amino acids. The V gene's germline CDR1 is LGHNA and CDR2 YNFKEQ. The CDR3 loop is CASSRGVARADTQYF. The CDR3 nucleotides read TGTGCCAGCAGCCGCGGAGTAGCGAGAGCAGATACGCAGTATTTT.

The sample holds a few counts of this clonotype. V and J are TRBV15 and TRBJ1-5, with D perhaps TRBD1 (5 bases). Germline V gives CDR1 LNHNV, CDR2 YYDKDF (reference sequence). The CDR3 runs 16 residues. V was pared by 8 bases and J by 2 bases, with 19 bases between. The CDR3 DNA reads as TGTGCCACCGGACCGGGGGGGTCCAAGGGCAATCAGCCCCAGCATTTT. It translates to CATGPGGSKGNQPQHF.

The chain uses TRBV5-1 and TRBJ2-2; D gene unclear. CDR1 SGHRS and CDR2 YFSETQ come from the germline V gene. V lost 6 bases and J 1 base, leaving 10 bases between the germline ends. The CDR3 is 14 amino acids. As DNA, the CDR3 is TGCGCCAGCAACCCAACGGGGAACACCGGGGAGCTGTTTTTT. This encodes CASNPTGNTGELFF.